The present T cell receptor (beta chain) was sequenced within a study of blood T cell repertoires in COVID-19. Background on the study: Italy, Spain and the United States were the sources of the convalescent and acute COVID-19 samples. Sample material is recorded as cDNA or gDNA derived from T cells, B-cell-depleted T cells, or PBMCs.

Germline lookup yields CDR1 LNHDA and CDR2 SQIVND (reference sequence). Trimming removed 3 bases from V and 7 bases from J, with 9 bases in between. The CDR3 length is 13 residues. Source study methods: Reference gene primer amplification gave nucleated cell count estimates. Libraries were prepared by immunoSEQ multiplex PCR; TCRdb keeps only in-frame clonotypes and omits some of them. Clone size and the V and J calls come from that table; the DNA yielded D and trimming. The sample yields 200,000 to 250,000 clones, less than 90% seen once. This TCR came from a man aged 40-49 years with active or convalescent COVID-19. The sequenced material came from peripheral blood. The chain carries TRBV19 and TRBJ2-2; possible D gene TRBD1, 6 bases. CDR3: CASSMRGGGELFF. CDR3 DNA sequence: TGTGCCAGTAGTATGAGAGGGGGCGGGGAGCTGTTTTTT.